The subject of this entry is one T cell receptor beta chain. Its antigen remains unknown. The data derive from a study of cytomegalovirus exposure and HLA in healthy donors. As for the study in general: Across a few hundred genotyped donors, just over 80% landed in the Caucasian-associated ancestry cluster. Study-level points and caveats: Later analysis showed TCR association rates varying by HLA locus, highest for DRB1 and lowest for HLA-C. Rarity characterized most TCR sequences, yet some public TCRs appeared in many donors.

Primers: 60 Vbeta forward and 13 Jbeta reverse. Data came from immunoSEQ multiplex PCR; TCRdb stores just in-frame clones and leaves some out. The listing records 130,000 or so clones. The sequence was obtained from a woman in her thirties or forties in good health and CMV-seronegative. The sample was PBMCs.

The CDR3 sequence: CASRFRPGTGGDYTF. In DNA, the CDR3 is TGTGCCAGCAGGTTCAGACCCGGGACAGGGGGTGACTACACCTTC. The chain is built from TRBV2 and TRBJ1-2; TRBD1 matches at 11 bases. V lost 6 bases to trimming and J lost 10 bases; unmatched junction nucleotides: 13. There are 15 residues in the CDR3. CDR1 and CDR2 from the germline V gene are SNHLY and FYNNEI. Supplemented by reference TRBV2 and TRBJ1-2, the full variable domain reads EPEVTQTPSHQVTQMGQEVILRCVPISNHLYFYWYRQILGQKVEFLVSFYNNEISEKSEIFDDQFSVERPDGSNFTLKIRSTKLEDSAMYFCASRFRPGTGGDYTFGSGTRLTVV.